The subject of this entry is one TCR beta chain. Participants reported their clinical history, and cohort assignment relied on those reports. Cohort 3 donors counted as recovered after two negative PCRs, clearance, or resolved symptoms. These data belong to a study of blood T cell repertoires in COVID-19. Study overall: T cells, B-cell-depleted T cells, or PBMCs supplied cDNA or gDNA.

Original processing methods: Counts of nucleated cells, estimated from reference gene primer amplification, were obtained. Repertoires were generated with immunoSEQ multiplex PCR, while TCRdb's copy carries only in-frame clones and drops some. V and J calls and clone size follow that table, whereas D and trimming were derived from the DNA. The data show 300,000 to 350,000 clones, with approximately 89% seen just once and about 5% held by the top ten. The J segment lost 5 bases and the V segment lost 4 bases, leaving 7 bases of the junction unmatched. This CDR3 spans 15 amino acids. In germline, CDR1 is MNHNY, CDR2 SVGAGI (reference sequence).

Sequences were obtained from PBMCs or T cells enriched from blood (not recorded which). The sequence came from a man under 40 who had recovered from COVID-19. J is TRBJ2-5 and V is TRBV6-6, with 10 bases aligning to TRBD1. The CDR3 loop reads CASSSHDRGRETQYF. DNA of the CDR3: TGTGCCAGCAGTTCCCACGACAGGGGGCGTGAGACCCAGTACTTC.